This T cell receptor beta chain was obtained from a study of shared clonotypes between healthy human individuals (dated by TCRdb to 2020 to 2022). With respect to the entire study: The cohort included a few men and two women between 18 and 49 years of age. For each donor, CD4 naive and CD4 memory were each given three plates, CD8 naive was given two plates, and CD8 memory was given one plate. The study deeply sequenced blood TCR repertoires of 5 or 6 healthy adults to estimate repertoire size and the extent of clonotype sharing between individuals. Libraries were prepared and TCR repertoires were sequenced by different laboratories using diverse techniques, in order to increase sequencing depth and limit assay-specific biases. Between about 0.85 and 8.9 billion PBMCs per donor were obtained by leukapheresis.

TCR CDR3 regions were amplified from genomic DNA by multiplex PCR using the deep immunoSEQ assay. Genomic DNA extracted from each cell subset was distributed evenly over all wells of several immunoSEQ 96-well plates, and each plate served as one replicate. For sorted subsets, 200 ng of genomic DNA, equivalent to 25,000 to 35,000 T cell genomes, went into each replicate PCR. Purified libraries were quantified with a Qubit 3.0 fluorometer, sized on a Bioanalyzer 2100, and re-quantified with the KAPA Library Quantification kit. Each immunoSEQ 96-well plate was sequenced on its own single-read 150-cycle Illumina NextSeq 550 flow cell. Concerning the study's data processing: The immunoSEQ output contained only junctional sequences without quality scores, so filtering could not match that applied to full-length reads. Sequences were annotated with PyIR, a Python wrapper for IgBLAST v1.9, using IMGT germline references to assign V/J genes and CDR3. Reads were removed for weak V/J assignments (E-value above 1e-6), missing CDR3, stop codons, out-of-frame junctions, or ambiguous translated residues. V3J clonotypes were defined by identical inferred V gene, J gene, and CDR3 amino acid sequence. To compute the percentage overlap between repertoires, the number of shared unique clonotypes was divided by the size of the smaller repertoire. Three approaches were used to assess repertoire richness: RTK rarefaction, the Chao1 estimator, and Recon v2.1 estimates of unobserved clonotypes. OLGA was used to compute generation probabilities for all TCRbeta clonotypes that the gDNA method yielded from a handful of donors. TCRdb holds this immuneACCESS table with in-frame rearrangements only. Some clones are missing; in checked studies, unresolved V genes explain under half, and the rest has no known cause. For V, J and clone size, that table is used; D and trimming come from the DNA. Recorded for this sample are about 820,000 clones; approximately 92% of them occurred a single time. The ten top clones hold around 24% of the sample.

V is pared back by 1 base and J by 1 base, with 2 bases lying between the germline termini. Counted from cysteine to phenylalanine, this CDR3 has 12 amino acids. Only the CDR3 part of the read is kept: 36 bases, read in frame from the first base. The germline V gene specifies SGHDN as CDR1 and FVKESK as CDR2. Results and caveats for the whole study, not just this receptor: Because the study included only a small number of donors, the genetic and exposure-history diversity represented was limited. Incomplete sequencing was indicated by rarefaction of sorted-subset datasets, despite the large sequencing depth. Across several donors, approximately 4.6% of naive CD4, around 3.3% of naive CD8, about 2% of memory CD4, and roughly 0.41% of memory CD8 clonotypes were shared. Larger estimated clonotype richness was generally found for naive subsets than for memory subsets. Based on pairwise subsampling, the degree of clonotype sharing among donors was expected to be affected by sequencing depth. Higher generation probabilities were observed for clonotypes shared by all four sorted-subset donors than for non-shared clonotypes. Only blood was sampled, and tissue TCR repertoires likely differ from those in blood.

CD8 naive samples were obtained by positive selection for CCR7 among CD45RO-negative cells, yielding a CD45RA+CCR7+ population from which TemRA cells were excluded. Donors were healthy HIV-negative adults with no recently reported acute infections or vaccinations. Every donor was a Caucasian adult residing in Nashville, Tennessee, USA. After blood collection by leukapheresis, PBMCs were isolated using Ficoll-Histopaque density gradient centrifugation and then cryopreserved in the vapor phase of liquid nitrogen. Analytical flow cytometry was used to check the purity and quantity of each magnetically sorted T cell population. From each sorted fraction, genomic DNA was isolated and quantified by UV absorbance on a Nanodrop 2000c. On this clone: Its antigen is not yet known. There are no base qualities to consult, and no much larger clone falls within one base. Other DNA sequences in the same sample also yield this CDR3.

Sequencing was carried out using naive CD8+ T cells sorted from blood. In light of the paper, this sample's cell subset or site label describes: CD45RA+CCR7+. The sequence came from a man aged 30 to 39 in good health. The chain is made from TRBV14 and TRBJ2-7; the D gene remains uncertain. The CDR3 protein sequence reads: CASSQGSYEQYF. The bases read TGTGCCAGCAGCCAAGGGTCCTACGAGCAGTACTTC.